These 15 T cell receptor beta chains were all obtained from the same sample, sequenced in a study of blood T cell repertoires in COVID-19. The data were produced by immunoSEQ multiplex PCR, yet TCRdb's version contains in-frame clones alone and is incomplete. This table holds about 83,000 clones, 90% found once. Sequenced sample: peripheral blood. These receptors were taken from a woman over 75 with active or convalescent COVID-19.

The chain carries TRBV30 and TRBJ2-5; no firm D call. CDR3 length: 15 amino acids. Per the germline V gene, CDR1 is GTSNPN and CDR2 is SVGIG (reference sequence). Trimming pared 2 bases from V and 2 bases from J, leaving 15 bases between. The CDR3 here is CAWSRSVLQQETQYF. For the CDR3, the DNA is TGTGCCTGGAGTCGGAGCGTGCTACAACAAGAGACCCAGTACTTC.

The chain couples TRBV28 to TRBJ2-7; 7 bases are a match to TRBD1. Per the germline V gene, CDR1 is MDHEN and CDR2 is SYDVKM. Trimming removed 5 bases from V and 2 bases from J; junction bases left unmatched: 6. The CDR3 covers 14 residues. The DNA for the CDR3 is TGTGCCAGCAGTAGGACAGGTAATACCTACGAGCAGTACTTC. Protein sequence: CASSRTGNTYEQYF.

The rearrangement uses TRBV5-6 and TRBJ2-7, with D perhaps TRBD2 (5 bases). Germline CDR1 and CDR2: SGHDT and YYEEEE. The CDR3 has 15 amino acids. V lost 4 bases, J lost 5 bases, and 19 bases lay in between. CDR3 nucleotide sequence: TGTGCCAGCAGCCGAGGGTCCATACGGAACCACGAGCAGTACTTC. It encodes CASSRGSIRNHEQYF.

This chain uses TRBV29-1 with TRBJ1-4; D is uncertain. CDR3 size: 13 residues. The V and J ends lost 0 bases and 8 bases respectively, with 10 bases between them. Germline V gives CDR1 SQVTM, CDR2 ANQGSEA. In DNA form, the CDR3 reads TGCAGCGTTGAAGACAGGAACCAGGAAAAACTGTTTTTT. Protein: CSVEDRNQEKLFF.

The V and J genes are TRBV12-3 or TRBV12-4 and TRBJ1-1; perhaps TRBD1 as D (6 bases). The ends were cut back, 6 bases at V and 4 bases at J, with 12 bases in the middle. The CDR3 consists of 13 residues. CDR3 sequence: CASSRGASTEAFF. Written as DNA, the CDR3 is TGTGCCAGCAGCCGGGGGGCTAGCACTGAAGCTTTCTTT.

To note about this clone: At one end, the junction sequence differs from germline, possibly due to a read error. This chain uses TRBV7-9 with TRBJ2-7; D not certain. The CDR3 runs to 11 residues. Germline loops: CDR1 SEHNR, CDR2 FQNEAQ (reference sequence). CDR3 nucleotides: TGTGCCAGCAGCACCTTCCCAGGCCCCACCTTC. This gives the protein CASSTFPGPTF.

The chain links TRBV6-6 to TRBJ2-5, with 8 nucleotides matching TRBD1. The V gene end was trimmed by 8 bases and the J gene end by 3 bases; junction bases not matched to a gene: 5. The CDR3 has 13 residues. Germline lookup yields CDR1 MNHNY and CDR2 SVGAGI (reference sequence). In DNA form, the CDR3 reads TGTGCCAGCGGCTCGACAGGGGAAGAGACCCAGTACTTC. Encoded protein: CASGSTGEETQYF.

The chain combines TRBV5-1 with TRBJ2-1; D is uncertain. Trimming stripped 7 bases from V and 3 bases from J, with 14 bases between. Germline loops: CDR1 SGHRS, CDR2 YFSETQ. The CDR3 loop spans 14 amino acids. The CDR3 region is CASFDPEDYNEQFF. The CDR3 nucleotides are TGCGCCAGCTTCGACCCTGAGGACTACAATGAGCAGTTCTTC.

This clone is termed medium-sized. The rearrangement links TRBV19 to TRBJ2-7; 9 bases are a match to TRBD2. CDR1 LNHDA and CDR2 SQIVND come from the germline V gene (reference sequence). Germline trimming cut 6 bases from V and 6 bases from J; bases unmatched to any gene: 6. The CDR3 loop spans 13 amino acids. The CDR3 reads CASSLTSGGEQYF. In DNA form, the CDR3 reads TGTGCCAGTAGCCTGACTAGCGGAGGCGAGCAGTACTTC.

This chain's CDR3 is CATSGGDTEAFF. The CDR3 bases are TGTGCCACCTCGGGGGGCGACACTGAAGCTTTCTTT. The chain couples TRBV6-5 to TRBJ1-1; possibly TRBD1 for D (6 bases). The CDR3 is 12 residues long. Germline values: CDR1 MNHEY, CDR2 SVGAGI. V was clipped by 10 bases and J by 3 bases, with 12 bases between them.

V is TRBV5-4 and J is TRBJ2-7; 7 bases are a match to TRBD1. The CDR3 length is 15 residues. In germline, CDR1 is SGHNT, CDR2 YYREEE (reference sequence). The V segment lost 0 bases and the J segment 0 bases; nucleotides outside the gene matches: 3. This chain's CDR3 is CASSLGQGSSYEQYF. In DNA form, the CDR3 reads TGTGCCAGCAGCTTGGGACAGGGCAGCTCCTACGAGCAGTACTTC.

The CDR3 DNA reads TGCAGCGTTGGACTTGCGGAGACCCAGTACTTC. It codes for CSVGLAETQYF. The V call is TRBV29-1, the J call TRBJ2-5, with D unresolved. Germline V gene data show CDR1 as SQVTM and CDR2 as ANQGSEA. Trimming removed 4 bases from V and 5 bases from J, with 8 bases in between. The CDR3 consists of 11 residues.

The V gene is TRBV19, the J gene TRBJ1-5; 8 nucleotides match TRBD1. The trim removed 5 bases at V and 0 bases at J, leaving 6 bases unmatched. The CDR3 length is 16 residues. CDR1 is LNHDA and CDR2 is SQIVND in the germline V gene (reference sequence). Here the CDR3 DNA reads TGTGCCAGTAGTTCACTAGGGACAGGTAGCAATCAGCCCCAGCATTTT. Amino acids: CASSSLGTGSNQPQHF.

V is TRBV4-2 and J is TRBJ1-1, with no clear D. Trimming took off 1 base at V and 5 bases at J, with 11 bases between the two ends. CDR1 LGHNA and CDR2 YNFKEQ come from the germline V gene. This CDR3 spans 14 amino acids. The CDR3 here is CASSQGRGPTEAFF. For the CDR3, the DNA is TGTGCCAGCAGCCAAGGCAGAGGGCCGACTGAAGCTTTCTTT.

This clone was seen a few times. CDR3 DNA sequence: TGTGCCAGCAGTTACGTACTCACTAGTCAGCCCCAGCATTTT. Its translation: CASSYVLTSQPQHF. V is TRBV6-9 and J is TRBJ1-5; unclear D gene. CDR1 and CDR2 from the germline V gene are MNHGY and SVAAGI. The CDR3 runs 14 residues. Trimming pared 3 bases from V and 6 bases from J, leaving 12 bases between.